This T cell receptor beta chain was recovered during a study of blood T cell repertoires in COVID-19. Study-wide context: From the United States, Italy and Spain came samples of acute and convalescent COVID-19. In each case, the material was cDNA or gDNA derived from T cells, B-cell-depleted T cells, or PBMCs.

This CDR3 region has 16 residues. V lost 3 bases and J lost 8, with 22 bases in between. Germline V gives CDR1 MGHRA, CDR2 YSYEKL. As originally analysed: Estimated nucleated cell counts came from reference gene primer amplification. The repertoire was sequenced with immunoSEQ multiplex PCR; TCRdb's copy has only in-frame clones and lacks some. V and J calls and clone size follow that table, whereas D and trimming were derived from the DNA. The table shows 250,000 to 350,000 clones, with 87% occurring only once. The genes are TRBV4-1 and TRBJ1-2; a weak D match, TRBD1 (6 bases). Source material: peripheral blood. The receptor was isolated from a woman aged 45-60 years who had recovered from COVID-19. The CDR3 region is CASSQLGQMGPRGYTF. The CDR3 DNA reads as TGCGCCAGCAGCCAGCTCGGACAGATGGGACCTCGGGGCTACACCTTC.